The 13 T cell receptor beta chains listed next were all sequenced from one sample in a study of cytomegalovirus exposure and HLA in healthy donors. PCR involved 60 Vbeta and 13 Jbeta primers. Sequencing used immunoSEQ multiplex PCR; TCRdb keeps in-frame clones, though not all of them. The sample has some 93,000 clones, roughly 63% seen once; the top ten hold under 6%. The sample comprised PBMCs. The receptors were gathered from a boy under 18 in good health and CMV-seropositive.

The chain recombines TRBV6-5 with TRBJ2-1; the match to TRBD2 covers 8 bases. Germline loops: CDR1 MNHEY, CDR2 SVGAGI. V was pared by 0 bases and J by 6 bases, with 7 bases of the junction left unmatched. The CDR3 has 16 residues. The CDR3, as DNA: TGTGCCAGCAGTTACTCGTACGGGGGGGACCCCAATGAGCAGTTCTTC. This sequence encodes CASSYSYGGDPNEQFF.

This clone was seen a few times. The V call is TRBV6-1, the J call TRBJ1-1, with 9 bases lining up with TRBD1. Germline-derived CDR1 and CDR2 are MNHNS and SASEGT. Trimming cost V 5 bases and J 4 bases; bases outside gene matches: 5. CDR3 size: 14 residues. The CDR3 DNA follows: TGTGCCAGCAGTATTACAGGGGGCCTCACTGAAGCTTTCTTT. It specifies CASSITGGLTEAFF.

V usage is TRBV29-1 and J usage is TRBJ2-5; D might be TRBD2 (5 bases). CDR3 length equals 14 residues. V lost 5 bases to trimming and J lost 3 bases, with 16 bases between them. Germline V CDR1 and CDR2: SQVTM, ANQGSEA. CDR3 in amino acids: CSVSGWGSEETQYF. The CDR3 region has the DNA TGCAGCGTTTCTGGGTGGGGTAGCGAAGAGACCCAGTACTTC.

This clone was seen a single time. V is TRBV4-3 and J is TRBJ1-1, with 8 nucleotides matching TRBD1. The CDR3 has 15 amino acids. Germline CDR1 LGHNA, CDR2 YSLEER. With V trimmed by 1 base and J by 6 bases, 7 bases remained unmatched. The CDR3 protein is CASSQGAGGFAEAFF. In nucleotides, the CDR3 is TGCGCCAGCAGCCAAGGGGCAGGGGGCTTCGCTGAAGCTTTCTTT.

A few counts support this clone. The gene calls are TRBV29-1 and TRBJ1-4; weak D call: TRBD1 (6 bases). This CDR3 region has 16 residues. Germline V lookup: CDR1 SQVTM, CDR2 ANQGSEA. Between the trimmed V and J ends, which lost 0 bases and 6 bases, there was a span of 17 bases. The CDR3 protein is CSVEDRDRPPDEKLFF. CDR3 DNA sequence: TGCAGCGTTGAAGATCGTGACAGGCCCCCGGATGAAAAACTGTTTTTT.

This clone was detected once. The chain carries TRBV27 and TRBJ1-4; TRBD1 matches at 8 bases. In germline, CDR1 is MNHEY, CDR2 SMNVEV (reference sequence). The CDR3 runs to 15 residues. V dropped 7 bases and J dropped 7; count of bases not matched to a gene: 11. CDR3 amino acids: CASKFLTGGTEKLFF. CDR3 in DNA: TGTGCCAGCAAGTTCCTAACAGGGGGGACTGAAAAACTGTTTTTT.

The V and J genes are TRBV4-3 and TRBJ1-5; D is unclear. CDR3 length: 13 residues. Germline V gives CDR1 LGHNA, CDR2 YSLEER. V dropped 5 bases and J dropped 6 bases, with 11 bases sitting between them. CDR3 sequence: CASSSALLQPQHF. The DNA of the CDR3 is TGCGCCAGCAGCTCTGCGCTCCTTCAGCCCCAGCATTTT.

V gene TRBV19 combines with J gene TRBJ2-7; TRBD1 agrees at 7 bases. The junction had 6 bases not matched to a gene; V was cut back by 4 bases and J by 3 bases. Germline CDR1 reads LNHDA; CDR2 reads SQIVND (reference sequence). There are 14 residues in the CDR3. For the CDR3, the DNA is TGTGCCAGTAGTACGAGGACAGGAGACTACGAGCAGTACTTC. Protein sequence: CASSTRTGDYEQYF.

V and J are TRBV25-1 and TRBJ1-1; no clear D. The germline V and J ends were trimmed by 6 bases and 1 base, with 6 bases remaining between them. The CDR3 length is 12 residues. Per germline, CDR1 MGHDK and CDR2 SYGVNS. CDR3 protein: CASRTGNTEAFF. Written as DNA, the CDR3 is TGTGCCAGCAGGACGGGGAACACTGAAGCTTTCTTT. Looking up the rest from reference TRBV25-1 and TRBJ1-1 gives the full variable domain: EADIYQTPRYLVIGTGKKITLECSQTMGHDKMYWYQQDPGMELHLIHYSYGVNSTEKGDLSSESTVSRIRTEHFPLTLESARPSHTSQYLCASRTGNTEAFFGQGTRLTVV.

V is TRBV9 and J is TRBJ1-1; D is ambiguous. Germline assignment: CDR1 SGDLS and CDR2 YYNGEE. The length of the CDR3 is 11 residues. The V and J ends lost 5 bases and 3 bases respectively, with 5 bases between them. The chain's CDR3 is CASRSDTEAFF. Here the CDR3 DNA reads TGTGCCAGCAGGTCGGACACTGAAGCTTTCTTT.

The chain couples TRBV4-1 to TRBJ2-7; 7 nucleotides align to TRBD1. The CDR3 has 16 residues. Germline V CDR1 and CDR2: MGHRA, YSYEKL. V lost 2 bases, J lost 3 bases, and 10 bases stayed unmatched. The CDR3 nucleotides are TGCGCCAGCAGCCAAACAACAGGGGAACGGTTCTACGAGCAGTACTTC. Amino acids: CASSQTTGERFYEQYF.

V gene TRBV6-5 combines with J gene TRBJ1-1, with no clear D. The CDR3 spans 12 residues. Germline V gene lookup returns CDR1 MNHEY and CDR2 SVGAGI. Trimming cost V 6 bases and J 1 base, with 6 bases left between them. Written as DNA, the CDR3 is TGTGCCAGCAGAAACGGGAACACTGAAGCTTTCTTT. It is translated as CASRNGNTEAFF.

The genes are TRBV28 and TRBJ2-7; a possible D gene is TRBD2 (6 bases). Germline CDR1 and CDR2: MDHEN and SYDVKM. Trimming shortened V by 3 bases and J by 12 bases, and 33 bases separated the two germline ends. The CDR3 runs to 18 residues. This chain's CDR3 is CASSLGGPAAPPLAKLYF. In nucleotides, the CDR3 is TGTGCCAGCAGTTTGGGAGGTCCAGCGGCCCCACCCCTTGCTAAGCTGTACTTC.